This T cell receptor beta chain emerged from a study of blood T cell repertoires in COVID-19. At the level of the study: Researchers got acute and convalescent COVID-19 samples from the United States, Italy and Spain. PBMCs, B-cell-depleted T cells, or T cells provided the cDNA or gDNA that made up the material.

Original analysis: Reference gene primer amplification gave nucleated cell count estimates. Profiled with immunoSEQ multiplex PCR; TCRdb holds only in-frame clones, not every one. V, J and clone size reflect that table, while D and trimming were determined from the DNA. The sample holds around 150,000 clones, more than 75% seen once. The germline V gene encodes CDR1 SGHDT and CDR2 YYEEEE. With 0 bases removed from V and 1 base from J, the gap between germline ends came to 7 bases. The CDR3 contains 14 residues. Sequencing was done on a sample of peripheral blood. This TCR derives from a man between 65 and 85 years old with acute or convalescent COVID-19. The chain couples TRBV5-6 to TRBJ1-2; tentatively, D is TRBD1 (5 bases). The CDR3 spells CASSLGTLNYGYTF. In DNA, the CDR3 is TGTGCCAGCAGCTTGGGGACACTTAACTATGGCTACACCTTC.